This TCR beta chain was observed in a study of HIV-infected patients and healthy controls (dated by TCRdb to the mid-2010s). For context, the study as a whole: The study tested whether deep TCR repertoire sequencing of HIV patients' small blood samples could capture immune perturbation and reconstitution. Summary of the overall study and its limitations: Sequencing depth was restricted by the use of whole blood, which also prevented the dynamics of distinct T-cell subpopulations from being separated. HIV-infected repertoires showed significantly elevated mean Gini indices relative to controls, which possibly reflects oligoclonality. The observed differences in diversity could not be explained by the slight differences in age and sex profiles between the study cohorts. During therapy, a significant decrease in frequency was seen for HIV-associated CDR3s, whereas no significant change was found for CMV-associated CDR3s, although most of them became more frequent. A major limit on how widely the findings apply, in the view of the authors, was that only sixteen HIV-infected individuals were processed. Both the Jaccard index and the count of highly shared sequences showed that healthy controls shared more CDR3s between individuals than HIV+ patients did. Mean usage differed significantly between HIV-infected patients and controls for eight alpha and eight beta V genes. The apparent post-therapy recovery of the Gini index in HIV-infected patients was not reproduced in size-matched repertoire data. In the study, no determination of donor HLA types was made. In the samples, alpha-beta chain pairing was left undetermined. Unequal numbers of distinct sequences between patients and controls complicated comparisons, and size-matching overweighted rare events from HIV-infected data. Compared with untreated HIV+ repertoires, healthy control repertoires had roughly threefold more distinct CDR3s and a higher Shannon diversity. MAIT cell alpha-chain CDR3s were found at high frequency in healthy controls but were severely depleted in HIV+ repertoires.

Reverse transcription of about 500 ng RNA was performed with SuperScript III using primers directed against the alpha and beta constant regions. Alpha and beta chain libraries were generated separately via chain-specific third strand synthesis with multiplexing indices. The protocol used a single primer pair to amplify all rearrangements within a chain, which avoided primer bias, and attached molecular barcodes to each cDNA molecule. The SP2 sequencing primer site and a random hexamer were carried on a 5' RACE adapter, to which purified cDNA was joined by T4 RNA Ligase 1. Second strand synthesis was performed with Phusion polymerase and primed from the SP2 site, and slow temperature ramps were applied to favor optimal annealing. Each molecule's 12-nucleotide barcode consisted of two random hexamer sequences, both added before amplification and joined together. P5 and P7 adapter elements plus a second index were added in a short first PCR, which was followed by a roughly 21-cycle amplification PCR with P5s and P7 primers. A total of 25 to 35 PCR cycles were applied to the libraries, which were quantified on a Qubit, sized on a Bioanalyzer, and diluted to about 4 nM. Sequencing of the normalized libraries was performed on an Illumina MiSeq with 2 x 250 paired-end kits. Reverse transcription reactions were cleaned up on MinElute columns and eluted into approximately 10 ul Tris-Cl. The adapter ligations were run for roughly 25 hours at 16 degrees C, and AMPure XP beads at a 1:1 ratio were afterwards used to clean them. The authors' pipeline ran thus. Demultiplexed FASTQ files were processed with a modified Decombinator that output V, J, insert and barcode information. Sequences that shared a barcode but differed from the dominant sequence were treated as errors and discarded, and barcodes were clustered at Levenshtein distance 3 and counted to estimate the original cDNA molecules. The R packages ineq, vegan, igraph and RCytoscape were used for downstream analyses, together with IMGT nomenclature and CDR3 definitions. The authors computed V gene usage over distinct sequences and counted each TCR a single time to avoid skew from clonal expansion. Similarity networks connected unique CDR3 amino acid sequences within a donor whenever two sequences differed by a single Levenshtein edit. The authors compiled published HIV-specific CDR3s (around 90 alpha, 550 to 800 beta) and CMV-specific CDR3s (roughly twelve alpha, 200 to 300 beta) and searched for them in the repertoires. It was shown by random subsampling to size-matched repertoires that the decreased diversity of patients was not caused by their lower sequence numbers. TCRdb cleaned the public reads at Q25 with fastp, built clones with MiXCR and kept in-frame beta chains. Under each unique CDR3 protein, matching rows form one entry showing the most common genes and DNA. These V and J calls originate from TCRdb's pipeline instead of the authors' own analysis. The sample records around 18,000 distinct CDR3 sequences, around 9.1% of which are singletons. The leading ten clones occupy approximately 3.4% of the sample.

Whole blood was used without fractionating the cells, so the repertoire represented all peripheral T cells without sorting. Ten uninfected healthy donors were sampled as controls, and about 40% of these ten donors were sampled twice roughly 3 months apart. For RNA extraction, an approximately 2.5 ml sample of peripheral blood was drawn into Tempus tubes. The TURBO-DNase kit was used to remove leftover genomic DNA, and GLOBINclear was used to deplete globin mRNA. By sample share, this clonotype is medium-sized (0.01 to 0.1%). Its target antigen remains unknown. Base quality data are lacking; no much larger clone is found one base away. The germline V gene (reference sequence) yields MNHEY for CDR1 and SMNVEV for CDR2. Taken from cysteine to phenylalanine, the CDR3 has 15 residues. The kept DNA is CDR3 alone, 45 bases in frame from the first base. The germline V end is reduced by 5 bases and the J end by 8 bases; junction bases left unmatched: 10.

Material for sequencing was blood. The TCR comes from an adult in good health. The rearrangement combines TRBV27 with TRBJ2-1, with 9 bases aligning to TRBD2. The CDR3 region: CASSPTGTSWDEQFF. In nucleotide form, the sequence is TGTGCCAGCAGTCCCACCGGGACTAGCTGGGATGAGCAGTTCTTC.